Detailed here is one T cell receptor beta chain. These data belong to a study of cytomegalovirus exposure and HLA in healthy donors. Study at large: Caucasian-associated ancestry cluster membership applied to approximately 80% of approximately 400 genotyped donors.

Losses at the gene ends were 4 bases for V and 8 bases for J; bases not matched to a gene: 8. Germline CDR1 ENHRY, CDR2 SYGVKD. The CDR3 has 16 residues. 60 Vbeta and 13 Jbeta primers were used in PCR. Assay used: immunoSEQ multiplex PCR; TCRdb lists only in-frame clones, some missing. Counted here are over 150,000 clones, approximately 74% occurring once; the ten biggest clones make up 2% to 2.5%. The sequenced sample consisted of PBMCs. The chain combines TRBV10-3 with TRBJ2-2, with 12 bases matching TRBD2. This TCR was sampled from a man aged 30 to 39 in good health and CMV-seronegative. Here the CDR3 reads CAISGYASGGAGELFF. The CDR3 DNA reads TGTGCCATCAGTGGATACGCTAGCGGGGGGGCGGGGGAGCTGTTTTTT.